A selection of T cell receptor beta chains follows, all from one sample in a study of control samples from healthy donors and cancer patients. TCRdb keeps only in-frame clones here, not all; method: immunoSEQ multiplex PCR. The data show under 150,000 clones, approximately 94% seen once. Source material: PBMCs. Every receptor here comes from a man aged 50 or older with head and neck cancer. Each CDR3 is given with its conserved first and last residue. D genes are given only for firm matches. Size tells how often a clone was seen (once, few, many) or the class of an expanded clone, and some rows leave it out.

clone size,J gene,D gene,V gene,CDR3 protein,CDR3 DNA
NA,TRBJ2-3,NA,TRBV7-3,CASSLTYTDTQYF,TGTGCCAGCAGCTTAACCTACACAGATACGCAGTATTTT
NA,TRBJ1-3,NA,TRBV7-9,CASSFGGSGNTIYF,TGTGCCAGCAGCTTTGGGGGGTCTGGAAACACCATATATTTT
NA,TRBJ2-7,TRBD1,TRBV6-5,CASMMTGAYEQYF,TGTGCCAGCATGATGACAGGGGCCTACGAGCAGTACTTC
NA,TRBJ1-2,NA,TRBV28,CASSLEGLGGYTF,TGTGCCAGCAGTTTGGAGGGTTTAGGAGGCTACACCTTC
NA,TRBJ2-3,NA,TRBV10-3,CAISESRGLSSTDTQYF,TGTGCCATCAGTGAGTCCCGCGGCCTTTCTAGCACAGATACGCAGTATTTT
few,TRBJ1-3,NA,TRBV6-2/TRBV6-3,CASSFTTTSGNTIYF,TGTGCCAGCAGTTTTACTACAACCTCTGGAAACACCATATATTTT
NA,TRBJ1-5,NA,TRBV6-2/TRBV6-3,CASSYWGRDQPQHF,TGTGCCAGCAGTTACTGGGGAAGGGATCAGCCCCAGCATTTT
once,TRBJ2-6,NA,TRBV4-2,CASSPTGGANVLTF,TGTGCCAGCAGCCCAACTGGAGGGGCCAACGTCCTGACTTTC
NA,TRBJ1-5,NA,TRBV19,CASSIGGGGQPQHF,TGTGCCAGTAGTATCGGAGGGGGAGGGCAGCCCCAGCATTTT
NA,TRBJ2-3,TRBD2,TRBV7-3,CASSSTSGGALLQYF,TGTGCCAGCAGCTCAACTAGCGGGGGCGCCTTACTGCAGTATTTT
NA,TRBJ2-6,NA,TRBV5-1,CASSSSQVSGANVLTF,TGCGCCAGCTCCTCCTCACAGGTCTCTGGGGCCAACGTCCTGACTTTC
NA,TRBJ1-2,TRBD1,TRBV7-2,CASSLPGQNYGYTF,TGTGCCAGCAGCTTGCCGGGACAGAACTATGGCTACACCTTC
NA,TRBJ2-7,NA,TRBV11-2,CASSLAGVIYEQYF,TGTGCCAGCAGCTTAGCGGGGGTAATATACGAGCAGTACTTC
NA,TRBJ2-1,TRBD1,TRBV4-1,CASSQPTDRSYNEQFF,TGCGCCAGCAGCCAACCTACGGACAGGAGCTACAATGAGCAGTTCTTC
NA,TRBJ1-1,NA,TRBV20-1,CSASGTRGWDTEAFF,TGCAGTGCTAGTGGGACAAGGGGCTGGGACACTGAAGCTTTCTTT
NA,TRBJ1-6,NA,TRBV19,CASSIDRGASPLHF,TGTGCCAGTAGTATAGACAGGGGAGCATCACCCCTCCACTTT
NA,TRBJ2-5,TRBD1,TRBV7-9,CASSGSGGVVGKARETQYF,TGTGCCAGCAGCGGATCAGGGGGCGTAGTCGGAAAAGCTAGGGAGACCCAGTACTTC
NA,TRBJ1-1,NA,TRBV15,CATSRDAEGTEAFF,TGTGCCACCAGCAGAGACGCGGAGGGCACTGAAGCTTTCTTT
NA,TRBJ2-2,NA,TRBV5-1,CASSVSGFTDTGELFF,TGCGCCAGCAGCGTGTCCGGGTTTACGGACACCGGGGAGCTGTTTTTT
NA,TRBJ2-7,NA,TRBV2,CASSAGAGLGEQYF,TGTGCCAGCAGTGCCGGGGCAGGATTAGGCGAGCAGTACTTC
NA,TRBJ1-2,NA,TRBV6-5,CASSYRGPNYGYTF,TGTGCCAGCAGTTACAGGGGACCGAACTATGGCTACACCTTC
NA,TRBJ1-2,NA,TRBV25-1,CASRGGAPDYGYTF,TGTGCCAGCAGGGGGGGGGCGCCTGACTATGGCTACACCTTC
NA,TRBJ1-6,NA,TRBV24-1,CATSVGVGDSPLHF,TGTGCCACCAGTGTGGGGGTGGGGGATTCACCCCTCCACTTT
NA,TRBJ2-3,NA,TRBV6-2/TRBV6-3,CASSSERVTSTDTQYF,TGTGCCAGCAGTTCGGAGCGAGTTACTAGCACAGATACGCAGTATTTT
NA,TRBJ1-1,NA,TRBV11-1,CASSGGRVTFF,TGTGCCAGCTCTGGAGGCAGGGTGACTTTCTTT
NA,TRBJ2-3,NA,TRBV18,CASSPSVLRTDTQYF,TGTGCCAGCTCACCGAGTGTTCTACGCACAGATACGCAGTATTTT
NA,TRBJ2-7,NA,TRBV2,CASGGFVYEQYF,TGTGCCAGCGGAGGGTTTGTGTACGAGCAGTACTTC
once,TRBJ1-6,NA,TRBV6-1,CASSEANGWASPLHF,TGTGCCAGCAGTGAAGCAAACGGGTGGGCTTCACCCCTCCACTTT
NA,TRBJ2-1,NA,TRBV15,CATRKGGNNEQFF,TGTGCCACCCGTAAGGGCGGTAACAATGAGCAGTTCTTC
NA,TRBJ1-1,NA,TRBV11-3,CASSLSGLNTEAFF,TGTGCCAGCAGCTTATCAGGGTTGAACACTGAAGCTTTCTTT
NA,TRBJ1-2,NA,TRBV24-1,CATSPLTPPGTYYGYTF,TGTGCCACCAGTCCCCTTACCCCCCCGGGTACTTACTATGGCTACACCTTC
few,TRBJ2-7,NA,TRBV10-3,CAISFFRDSNYEQYF,TGTGCCATCAGTTTTTTTCGGGACTCTAACTACGAGCAGTACTTC
NA,TRBJ1-3,NA,TRBV5-4,CASSLQVGSGNTIYF,TGTGCCAGCAGCCTACAGGTGGGCTCTGGAAACACCATATATTTT
NA,TRBJ1-4,NA,TRBV30,CAWSSLTGEKLFF,TGTGCCTGGAGCAGTCTAACAGGGGAAAAACTGTTTTTT
NA,TRBJ1-2,TRBD1,TRBV7-3,CASSLNTGDGYTF,TGTGCCAGCAGCTTAAATACAGGGGATGGCTACACCTTC
NA,TRBJ2-7,NA,TRBV10-3,CAIGGGDGPYEQYF,TGTGCCATCGGGGGCGGGGACGGTCCCTACGAGCAGTACTTC
NA,TRBJ1-6,NA,TRBV2,CASRGTRLGNSPLHF,TGTGCCAGCAGAGGGACAAGGCTAGGAAATTCACCCCTCCACTTT
once,TRBJ1-2,NA,TRBV28,CASSPPGRAGYTF,TGTGCCAGCAGTCCCCCGGGACGGGCCGGCTACACCTTC
NA,TRBJ2-5,TRBD2,TRBV7-9,CASSLGRLGAGGQETQYF,TGTGCCAGCAGCTTAGGGCGTCTGGGTGCGGGGGGCCAAGAGACCCAGTACTTC
NA,TRBJ2-7,TRBD1,TRBV6-5,CASSAGTGNPYEQYF,TGTGCCAGCAGCGCCGGGACAGGGAATCCCTACGAGCAGTACTTC
NA,TRBJ2-7,NA,TRBV5-5,CASSLPLSYEQYF,TGTGCCAGCAGCTTGCCCCTCAGCTACGAGCAGTACTTC
NA,TRBJ2-3,NA,TRBV4-3,CASSQDLGITDTQYF,TGCGCCAGCAGCCAAGATTTGGGGATCACAGATACGCAGTATTTT
NA,TRBJ1-1,NA,TRBV15,CATSSRSDRNTEAFF,TGTGCCACCAGCAGCCGTTCGGACAGGAACACTGAAGCTTTCTTT
NA,TRBJ2-7,NA,TRBV12-3/TRBV12-4,CASSLQGGEQYF,TGTGCCAGCAGTTTACAGGGAGGCGAGCAGTACTTC
NA,TRBJ1-2,NA,TRBV4-1,CASSQTGLGYGYTF,TGCGCCAGCAGCCAAACGGGATTGGGCTATGGCTACACCTTC